Listed here are 3 T cell receptor beta chains from one sample, sequenced in a study of CD4 T cells in relation to SARS-CoV-2 and coronaviruses. Antigens of these TCRs are unknown. Using immunoSEQ multiplex PCR, the repertoire was profiled, and TCRdb retains in-frame clones only, with some absent. The sample carries 15,000 to 18,000 clones, roughly 71% recorded once. Unexposed donor CD4+ T cells date from about 2011-2018, before the COVID-19 pandemic. After 10 to 11 days of culture, CD4+ T cells were isolated. Sequenced input: CD4+ T cells from PBMCs, cultured in vitro. The receptors here all came from a human donor in good health.

The chain employs TRBV18 and TRBJ2-5; 9 bases match TRBD2. The V gene's germline CDR1 is KGHSH and CDR2 LQKENI. V lost 2 bases, J lost 5 bases, and 6 bases stayed unmatched. This CDR3 comprises 15 residues. CDR3 sequence (DNA): TGTGCCAGCTCACCAGCGGGAGGGGGCGCGGAGACCCAGTACTTC. It yields the protein CASSPAGGGAETQYF.

This clone was counted a few times. The genes are TRBV12-3 or TRBV12-4 and TRBJ1-5; D remains ambiguous. Trimming took off 6 bases at V and 1 base at J, with 7 bases between the two ends. CDR3 length: 13 amino acids. In DNA, the CDR3 is TGTGCCAGCAGACGGAGCAGCAATCAGCCCCAGCATTTT. As protein: CASRRSSNQPQHF.

The J gene is TRBJ2-7, the V gene TRBV18; D gene ambiguous. CDR1 KGHSH and CDR2 LQKENI come from the germline V gene. The V end was cut by 4 bases, the J end by 0 bases, with 10 bases between. This CDR3 comprises 14 residues. CDR3 nucleotide sequence: TGTGCCAGCTCACGAATAGACACCTCCTACGAGCAGTACTTC. This encodes CASSRIDTSYEQYF.